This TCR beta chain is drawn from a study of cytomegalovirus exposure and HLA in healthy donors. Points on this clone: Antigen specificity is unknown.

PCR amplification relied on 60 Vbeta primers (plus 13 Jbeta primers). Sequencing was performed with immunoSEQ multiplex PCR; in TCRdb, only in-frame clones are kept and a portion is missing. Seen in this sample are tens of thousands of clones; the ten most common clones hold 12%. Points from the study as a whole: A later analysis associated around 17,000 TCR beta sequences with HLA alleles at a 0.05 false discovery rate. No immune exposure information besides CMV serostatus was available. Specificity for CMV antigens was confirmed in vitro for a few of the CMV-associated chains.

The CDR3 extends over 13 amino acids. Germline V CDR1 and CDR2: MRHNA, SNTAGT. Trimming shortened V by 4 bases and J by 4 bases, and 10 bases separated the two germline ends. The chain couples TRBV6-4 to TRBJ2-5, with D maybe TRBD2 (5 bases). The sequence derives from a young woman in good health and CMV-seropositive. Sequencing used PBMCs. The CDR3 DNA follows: TGTGCCAGCAGTGCCGGGGTCGGAGAGACCCAGTACTTC. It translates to CASSAGVGETQYF.